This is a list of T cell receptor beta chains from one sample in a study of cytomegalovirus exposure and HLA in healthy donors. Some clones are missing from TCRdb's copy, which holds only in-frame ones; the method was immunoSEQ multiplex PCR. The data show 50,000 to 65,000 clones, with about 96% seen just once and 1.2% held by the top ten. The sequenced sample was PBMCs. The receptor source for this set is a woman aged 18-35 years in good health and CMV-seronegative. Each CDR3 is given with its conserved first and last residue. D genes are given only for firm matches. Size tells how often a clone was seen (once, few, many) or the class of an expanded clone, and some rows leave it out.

CAISESPPSETQYF	TGTGCCATCAGTGAGTCCCCCCCTTCTGAGACCCAGTACTTC	TRBV10-3	-	TRBJ2-5	-
CASSPTSVYNEQFF	TGTGCCAGCAGCCCGACTAGCGTCTACAATGAGCAGTTCTTC	TRBV14	-	TRBJ2-1	TRBD2
CAIRGQGGDEQYF	TGTGCCATCAGGGGACAGGGGGGGGACGAGCAGTACTTC	TRBV10-3	-	TRBJ2-7	TRBD1
CAISDGSGNQPQHF	TGTGCCATCAGTGACGGCAGCGGCAATCAGCCCCAGCATTTT	TRBV10-3	-	TRBJ1-5	-
CASSPGVAGQPQHF	TGTGCCAGCAGCCCGGGGGTGGCGGGTCAGCCCCAGCATTTT	TRBV27	-	TRBJ1-5	-
CASGTRDSLTYEQYF	TGTGCCAGTGGGACCCGGGACAGCCTGACCTACGAGCAGTACTTC	TRBV28	-	TRBJ2-7	TRBD1
CASSPPRQGLAHYNEQFF	TGTGCCAGCTCACCTCCCCGGCAGGGACTAGCACATTACAATGAGCAGTTCTTC	TRBV18	-	TRBJ2-1	TRBD2
CASSQGTGLPPPEQFF	TGCGCCAGCAGCCAAGGGACGGGACTCCCTCCCCCCGAGCAGTTCTTC	TRBV4-1	-	TRBJ2-1	-
CASRRVPQETQYF	TGTGCCAGCAGACGGGTCCCCCAAGAGACCCAGTACTTC	TRBV7-2	once	TRBJ2-5	-
CASSSITSGENNEQFF	TGCGCCAGCAGCTCAATCACTAGCGGGGAAAACAATGAGCAGTTCTTC	TRBV5-1	-	TRBJ2-1	TRBD2
CASSGGGGAKNIQYF	TGCGCCAGCAGTGGGGGGGGCGGTGCCAAAAACATTCAGTACTTC	TRBV10-2	-	TRBJ2-4	-
CASTLSGASGNIQYF	TGTGCCAGCACCCTTAGCGGCGCCTCGGGAAACATTCAGTACTTC	TRBV6-5	-	TRBJ2-4	-
CASSVRDRGHFYEQYF	TGTGCCAGCAGCGTAAGGGACAGGGGGCATTTCTACGAGCAGTACTTC	TRBV9	-	TRBJ2-7	TRBD1
CAISVVSGQGVTGNQPQHF	TGTGCCATCAGTGTAGTCTCGGGACAGGGCGTGACGGGCAATCAGCCCCAGCATTTT	TRBV10-3	-	TRBJ1-5	TRBD1
CASSPPGGQGANQPQHF	TGTGCCAGCAGTCCACCGGGGGGACAGGGCGCCAATCAGCCCCAGCATTTT	TRBV28	-	TRBJ1-5	TRBD1
CGSSLGSGPWGHEQYF	TGTGGCAGCAGCTTAGGGTCAGGTCCCTGGGGCCACGAGCAGTACTTC	TRBV7-6	once	TRBJ2-7	-
CASSPGAVREKLFF	TGTGCCAGCTCACCAGGGGCAGTAAGAGAAAAACTGTTTTTT	TRBV18	once	TRBJ1-4	-
CASSQVPRDRSYNEQFF	TGTGCCAGCAGCCAAGTCCCACGGGACAGGTCCTACAATGAGCAGTTCTTC	TRBV4-2	-	TRBJ2-1	TRBD1
CAWTQGGADTQYF	TGTGCCTGGACCCAGGGGGGCGCAGATACGCAGTATTTT	TRBV30	-	TRBJ2-3	-
CASSDPGGGGFNEQFF	TGTGCCAGCAGCGACCCGGGGGGCGGGGGGTTCAATGAGCAGTTCTTC	TRBV2	-	TRBJ2-1	TRBD2
CASRTQGQPQHF	TGTGCCAGCAGAACCCAGGGACAGCCCCAGCATTTT	TRBV28	-	TRBJ1-5	-
CAWGTGQVGETQYF	TGTGCCTGGGGCACCGGACAGGTTGGGGAGACCCAGTACTTC	TRBV30	-	TRBJ2-5	TRBD1
CASSPPGDTQYF	TGTGCCAGCAGCCCCCCGGGAGATACGCAGTATTTT	TRBV11-2	-	TRBJ2-3	-
CASNSGTGDAGEQYF	TGTGCCAGCAACTCGGGAACAGGGGACGCCGGGGAGCAGTACTTC	TRBV5-4	-	TRBJ2-5	TRBD1
CASSQQTRWDTQYF	TGTGCCAGCAGCCAACAGACCCGGTGGGATACGCAGTATTTT	TRBV2	-	TRBJ2-3	-
CASNPTGGPYEQYF	TGTGCCAGCAACCCGACAGGGGGCCCCTACGAGCAGTACTTC	TRBV9	-	TRBJ2-7	TRBD1